The entry below describes one TCR beta chain. This sample is part of a study of technical replicates of blood from several donors. The assay was immunoSEQ multiplex PCR, and TCRdb's table has in-frame clones only and misses some. The sample lists tens of thousands of clones; nearly 97% were seen once. The CDR3 spans 11 residues. The V end lost 0 bases, the J end lost 7 bases, and 4 bases lay between the germline ends. Germline CDR1 is MGHDK and CDR2 is SYGVNS. This receptor was taken from a human donor in good health. Sequenced input: T cells isolated from PBMCs. V is TRBV25-1 and J is TRBJ2-7, with unresolved D. CDR3: CASSEYPEQYF. Here the CDR3 DNA reads TGTGCCAGCAGTGAATACCCGGAGCAGTACTTC.